A single sample is the source of the 24 T cell receptor beta chains below, sequenced in a study of blood T cell repertoires in COVID-19. The data were produced by immunoSEQ multiplex PCR, yet TCRdb's version contains in-frame clones alone and is incomplete. The top ten clones hold over 0.95% of a sample with 55,000 to 75,000 clones, more than 75% of them seen once. Material: peripheral blood. The receptor set was obtained from a man aged 55 to 70 with acute or convalescent COVID-19.

The chain employs TRBV6-1 and TRBJ1-2; 7 positions match TRBD1. The J segment lost 8 bases and the V segment lost 1 base, leaving 4 bases of the junction unmatched. Per the germline V gene, CDR1 is MNHNS and CDR2 is SASEGT. The CDR3 is 13 residues long. The CDR3 region has the DNA TGTGCCAGCAGTGAAGTCAGACAGGGAGGCTACACCTTC. It codes for CASSEVRQGGYTF.

This sequence joins TRBV18 and TRBJ2-5; D is possibly TRBD2 (5 bases). This CDR3 has 18 amino acids. V gave up 0 bases and J gave up 1 base, with 18 bases separating them. Germline V gene lookup returns CDR1 KGHSH and CDR2 LQKENI. CDR3 sequence: CASSPPNGRGLTQETQYF. In nucleotides, the CDR3 is TGTGCCAGCTCACCACCGAACGGACGAGGACTCACCCAAGAGACCCAGTACTTC.

This rearrangement joins TRBV10-1 to TRBJ2-7; 14 nucleotides match TRBD2. V gave up 5 bases and J gave up 4 bases; unmatched junction bases: 7. CDR3 length: 16 residues. Germline V gene data show CDR1 as WNHNN and CDR2 as SYGVQD (reference sequence). The CDR3 sequence is CASSPGLAGVRYEQYF. In nucleotides, the CDR3 is TGCGCCAGCAGTCCGGGACTAGCGGGGGTAAGGTACGAGCAGTACTTC.

Notes on this clone: The sample holds other DNA sequences that translate to the same CDR3. The rearrangement uses TRBV4-2 and TRBJ2-1; 10 bases line up with TRBD2. With 1 base clipped from V and 5 bases from J, the junction kept 2 bases outside the gene matches. Germline loops: CDR1 LGHNA, CDR2 YNFKEQ. This CDR3 is 15 amino acids long. The CDR3 reads CASSQGTSGNNEQFF. CDR3 nucleotide sequence: TGTGCCAGCAGCCAAGGGACTAGCGGAAACAATGAGCAGTTCTTC.

The chain's CDR3 is CASSLDRGGGYTF. The DNA for the CDR3 is TGTGCCAGCAGCTTAGACAGGGGCGGTGGCTACACCTTC. The rearrangement uses TRBV11-2 and TRBJ1-2; the D gene is possibly TRBD1 (6 bases). Trimming took 0 bases from V and 7 from J, leaving 9 bases between them. CDR1 and CDR2 from the germline V gene are SGHAT and FQNNGV. The CDR3 has 13 amino acids. Drawing the rest from reference TRBV11-2 and TRBJ1-2, the complete variable domain is EAGVAQSPRYKIIEKRQSVAFWCNPISGHATLYWYQQILGQGPKLLIQFQNNGVVDDSQLPKDRFSAERLKGVDSTLKIQPAKLEDSAVYLCASSLDRGGGYTFGSGTRLTVV.

This rearrangement joins TRBV9 to TRBJ1-4; 8 nucleotides align to TRBD1. Germline assignment: CDR1 SGDLS and CDR2 YYNGEE. The CDR3 contains 14 residues. With V trimmed by 2 bases and J by 3 bases, 0 bases remained unmatched. CDR3 in DNA: TGTGCCAGCAGCGTGACAGGGGCTAATGAAAAACTGTTTTTT. This gives the protein CASSVTGANEKLFF.

The chain carries TRBV29-1 and TRBJ1-1, with 7 nucleotides matching TRBD1. This CDR3 comprises 13 residues. Germline V CDR1 and CDR2: SQVTM, ANQGSEA. With V trimmed by 6 bases and J by 1 base, 5 bases remained unmatched. CDR3 coding DNA: TGCAGCGTAGCCACAGGGGAGAACACTGAAGCTTTCTTT. Translated: CSVATGENTEAFF. Filled out from reference TRBV29-1 and TRBJ1-1, the complete variable domain reads SAVISQKPSRDICQRGTSLTIQCQVDSQVTMMFWYRQQPGQSLTLIATANQGSEATYESGFVIDKFPISRPNLTFSTLTVSNMSPEDSSIYLCSVATGENTEAFFGQGTRLTVV.

The chain employs TRBV5-8 and TRBJ2-3; TRBD2 aligns across 12 bases. The CDR3 has 16 residues. Unmatched junction bases numbered 18, after V lost 4 bases and J lost 15 bases. CDR1 SGHTS and CDR2 YDEGEE come from the germline V gene. CDR3 sequence (DNA): TGTGCCAGCAGCCCTCCGGGACTAGCGGGTCCCCCTCGGAAATATTTT. Translation: CASSPPGLAGPPRKYF.

The V and J genes are TRBV5-3 and TRBJ2-3; no clear D. TRBV5-3 is treated as an ORF (open reading frame) with a function not yet certain. V lost 0 bases and J lost 2, with 22 bases in between. This CDR3 contains 19 residues. The CDR3 nucleotides read TGTGCCAGAAGCTTGGCCCTTAGTGGGCAGAACTCTAACACAGATACGCAGTATTTT. This codes for CARSLALSGQNSNTDTQYF.

The V and J genes are TRBV3-1 (or the pseudogene TRBV3-2) and TRBJ2-7, with D perhaps matching TRBD1 (7 bases). The CDR3 runs 12 residues. V was cut by 2 bases and J by 9 bases, with 11 bases left in between. CDR1 LGHDT and CDR2 YNNKEL come from the germline V gene (reference sequence). In DNA form, the CDR3 reads TGTGCCAGCAGCCAACAGGGGGACTCGCAGTACTTC. It specifies CASSQQGDSQYF.

This clone has just one count. The chain joins TRBV6-6 to TRBJ1-2, with D perhaps matching TRBD1 (5 bases). Germline V lookup: CDR1 MNHNY, CDR2 SVGAGI (reference sequence). V lost 7 bases to trimming and J lost 8 bases, with 8 bases between them. The CDR3 spans 10 residues. The CDR3 sequence is CASNAGGYTF. CDR3 nucleotide sequence: TGTGCCAGCAACGCAGGGGGCTACACCTTC.

The V gene is TRBV24-1, the J gene TRBJ1-1; D is perhaps TRBD1 (6 bases). V gave up 2 bases and J gave up 0 bases, with 12 bases separating them. This CDR3 has 16 amino acids. The V gene's germline CDR1 is KGHDR and CDR2 SFDVKD. The CDR3 DNA sequence: TGTGCCACCAGTGATTCCCTCAGGGACATGAACACTGAAGCTTTCTTT. This gives the protein CATSDSLRDMNTEAFF.

The J gene is TRBJ1-2, the V gene TRBV18; TRBD1 matches 10 bases. V shed 1 base and J 11 bases; nucleotides not matched to a gene: 28. Germline lookup yields CDR1 KGHSH and CDR2 LQKENI. The CDR3 has 21 residues. For the CDR3, the DNA is TGTGCCAGCTCACCACTGAGTTTCGAATCCACAACGTCGACAGGGGGCGACCAATACACCTTC. Its protein is CASSPLSFESTTSTGGDQYTF.

CDR3 residues: CASKIGTGEGEQFF. The CDR3 region has the DNA TGTGCCAGTAAAATCGGGACAGGGGAGGGTGAGCAGTTCTTC. The V and J genes are TRBV19 and TRBJ2-1; 10 nucleotides line up with TRBD1. CDR1 is LNHDA and CDR2 is SQIVND in the germline V gene (reference sequence). Germline trimming cut 7 bases from V and 9 bases from J; bases unmatched to any gene: 9. The CDR3 runs 14 residues.

This clone was seen just once. The gene calls are TRBV5-4 and TRBJ1-1; the D gene is possibly TRBD1 (5 bases). Germline V lookup: CDR1 SGHNT, CDR2 YYREEE (reference sequence). The germline V and J ends were trimmed by 0 bases and 4 bases, with 13 bases remaining between them. This CDR3 has 15 residues. The CDR3 DNA reads TGTGCCAGCAGCTTGGCCCCGGGGGGGGGCACTGAAGCTTTCTTT. It is translated as CASSLAPGGGTEAFF.

This chain uses TRBV2 with TRBJ1-1, with TRBD1 identical over 10 bases. There are 15 residues in the CDR3. V shed 6 bases and J 1 base; nucleotides not matched to a gene: 5. Germline CDR1 is SNHLY and CDR2 is FYNNEI. The CDR3 DNA sequence: TGTGCCAGCAGCCGACAGGGGGCAGAGAACACTGAAGCTTTCTTT. Translating gives CASSRQGAENTEAFF.

The genes are TRBV2 and TRBJ1-1, with unresolved D. This CDR3 has 13 amino acids. The germline CDR1 and CDR2 sequences are SNHLY and FYNNEI. V was clipped by 4 bases and J by 1 base, with 7 bases between them. CDR3 in amino acids: CASSVRQNTEAFF. The CDR3 DNA reads as TGTGCCAGCAGTGTAAGACAGAACACTGAAGCTTTCTTT.

CDR3 loop: CASSLGAGVNYGYTF. CDR3 nucleotides: TGTGCCAGCAGCTTGGGGGCCGGGGTAAACTATGGCTACACCTTC. The V call is TRBV7-9, the J call TRBJ1-2, with TRBD1 as a possible D gene (6 bases). V lost 3 bases to trimming and J lost 2 bases, with 13 bases between them. CDR3 length: 15 residues. Per germline, CDR1 SEHNR and CDR2 FQNEAQ (reference sequence). The full variable domain, rest sourced from reference TRBV7-9 and TRBJ1-2, is DTGVSQNPRHKITKRGQNVTFRCDPISEHNRLYWYRQTLGQGPEFLTYFQNEAQLEKSRLLSDRFSAERPKGSFSTLEIQRTEQGDSAMYLCASSLGAGVNYGYTFGSGTRLTVV.

The chain combines TRBV5-6 with TRBJ1-5; 10 bases agree with TRBD1. The CDR3 has 15 residues. Germline CDR1 is SGHDT and CDR2 is YYEEEE. V lost 1 base and J lost 7; bases outside the gene matches: 5. CDR3 DNA sequence: TGTGCCAGCAGCTTGTGGGGGACAGGGGAGCAGCCCCAGCATTTT. Translation: CASSLWGTGEQPQHF.

V usage is TRBV10-3 and J usage is TRBJ2-2; the match to TRBD2 covers 9 bases. V lost 3 bases and J lost 6; bases outside the gene matches: 5. The CDR3 totals 15 residues. CDR1 and CDR2 (germline): ENHRY, SYGVKD. CDR3 in DNA: TGTGCCATCAGTGATAGGCTAGCGGGGCCCGGGGAGCTGTTTTTT. Residues: CAISDRLAGPGELFF.

This chain uses TRBV12-3 or TRBV12-4 with TRBJ1-3; D not certain. The CDR3 is 12 residues long. V gave up 6 bases and J gave up 4 bases, with 7 bases separating them. This chain's CDR3 is CASSITGNTIYF. CDR3 bases: TGTGCCAGCAGCATAACAGGAAACACCATATATTTT.

The chain links TRBV11-2 to TRBJ1-6; 8 bases line up with TRBD1. This CDR3 comprises 17 residues. J gave up 9 bases and V 4 bases, and 14 bases lay outside the gene matches. Germline V gene lookup returns CDR1 SGHAT and CDR2 FQNNGV. The CDR3 sequence is CASSSTAWTGRVSPLHF. The DNA for the CDR3 is TGTGCCAGCAGCTCAACGGCCTGGACAGGGAGGGTTTCACCCCTCCACTTT.

The table lists this clone with a count of one. The chain couples TRBV12-5 to TRBJ2-3; D might be TRBD1 (5 bases). Trimming left V 1 base short and J 2 bases short, with 7 bases between. The CDR3 extends over 14 amino acids. The germline V gene has CDR1 LGHNT and CDR2 FRNRAP. The DNA of the CDR3 is TGTGCTAGTGGTTTGGGACAGCCCACAGATACGCAGTATTTT. Translated, it gives CASGLGQPTDTQYF. Full variable domain (remainder filled in from reference TRBV12-5 and TRBJ2-3): DARVTQTPRHKVTEMGQEVTMRCQPILGHNTVFWYRQTMMQGLELLAYFRNRAPLDDSGMPKDRFSAEMPDATLATLKIQPSEPRDSAVYFCASGLGQPTDTQYFGPGTRLTVL.

This rearrangement joins TRBV7-9 to TRBJ1-1; 12 bases are shared with TRBD1. V shed 3 bases and J 4 bases; nucleotides not matched to a gene: 3. This CDR3 region has 15 residues. The germline CDR1 and CDR2 sequences are SEHNR and FQNEAQ (reference sequence). The CDR3 region is CASSLGQGALTEAFF. The CDR3 bases are TGTGCCAGCAGCTTGGGACAGGGGGCGCTCACTGAAGCTTTCTTT.